What follows are 17 T cell receptor beta chains derived from one specimen sequenced in a study of Ad26.COV2.S vaccination and SARS-CoV-2 variants. Stated treatment: around 19 received Ad26.COV2.S at low or high dose, single or two shots; roughly five received placebo; per-sample allocation not given. Sampling happened 63 days after the first vaccine or placebo injection. TCRdb keeps only in-frame clones here, not all; method: immunoSEQ multiplex PCR. Here the sample spans around 450,000 clones, approximately 92% being singletons. The material was peripheral blood, obtained in a trial of Ad26.COV2.S vaccine versus placebo. Receptors were obtained from a person between 18 and 59 years old who received the Ad26.COV2.S COVID-19 vaccine or a placebo.

The chain joins TRBV24-1 to TRBJ2-5; 8 bases line up with TRBD2. Germline-derived CDR1 and CDR2 are KGHDR and SFDVKD. Trimming removed 2 bases from V and 0 bases from J; junction bases left unmatched: 1. The CDR3 is 15 amino acids. Written as DNA, the CDR3 is TGTGCCACCAGTGATTCTAGCGGGTACCAAGAGACCCAGTACTTC. Its translation is CATSDSSGYQETQYF.

The V gene is TRBV18, the J gene TRBJ1-2; D remains unclear. The V gene lost 0 bases and the J gene lost 5 bases, with 13 bases spanning the gap. This CDR3 contains 15 residues. CDR1 and CDR2 from the germline V gene are KGHSH and LQKENI. The CDR3 nucleotides are TGTGCCAGCTCACCACCGCAGCAAGCGGGGTATGGCTACACCTTC. Protein: CASSPPQQAGYGYTF. Complete variable domain (other parts from reference TRBV18 and TRBJ1-2): NAGVMQNPRHLVRRRGQEARLRCSPMKGHSHVYWYRQLPEEGLKFMVYLQKENIIDESGMPKERFSAEFPKEGPSILRIQQVVRGDSAAYFCASSPPQQAGYGYTFGSGTRLTVV.

This clone was counted once. V gene TRBV7-2 combines with J gene TRBJ1-5; perhaps TRBD1 as D (5 bases). The CDR3 contains 13 residues. V lost 5 bases and J lost 7, with 12 bases in between. Germline CDR1 SGHTA, CDR2 FQGNSA. The CDR3 sequence: CASSPQARQPQHF. The CDR3 DNA reads as TGTGCCAGCAGCCCACAGGCGCGCCAGCCCCAGCATTTT.

In this sample, this clone turned up a few times. V usage is TRBV30 and J usage is TRBJ1-1, with D unresolved. V gave up 2 bases and J gave up 3 bases, with 22 bases separating them. Germline V gives CDR1 GTSNPN, CDR2 SVGIG (reference sequence). The CDR3 runs 17 residues. The CDR3 nucleotides read TGTGCCTGGAGTCGAAGGAACAGTGGGTTTATGGACACTGAAGCTTTCTTT. Protein sequence: CAWSRRNSGFMDTEAFF.

The genes are TRBV19 and TRBJ2-7; 7 bases line up with TRBD2. Germline CDR1 is LNHDA and CDR2 is SQIVND (reference sequence). The CDR3 spans 13 residues. The V and J ends lost 6 bases and 3 bases, in that order; junction bases with no gene match: 5. The CDR3 sequence is CASSAGVDYEQYF. The DNA of the CDR3 is TGTGCCAGTAGCGCGGGAGTGGACTACGAGCAGTACTTC.

The chain combines TRBV7-9 with TRBJ1-4, with a tentative D call TRBD1 (6 bases). This CDR3 region has 16 residues. Germline lookup yields CDR1 SEHNR and CDR2 FQNEAQ (reference sequence). The V end was cut by 1 base, the J end by 8 bases, with 17 bases between. CDR3 residues: CASSLDVAGVGEKLFF. DNA for the CDR3: TGTGCCAGCAGCTTAGATGTTGCAGGGGTGGGCGAAAAACTGTTTTTT.

This rearrangement joins TRBV5-4 to TRBJ2-2; TRBD1 agrees at 7 bases. V was clipped by 4 bases and J by 0 bases; unmatched bases: 6. CDR1 is SGHNT and CDR2 is YYREEE in the germline V gene (reference sequence). This CDR3 region has 16 residues. CDR3 amino acids: CASSPGTASNTGELFF. DNA for the CDR3: TGTGCCAGCAGCCCCGGGACAGCCTCGAACACCGGGGAGCTGTTTTTT. Full variable domain (outside the CDR3, taken from reference TRBV5-4 and TRBJ2-2): ETGVTQSPTHLIKTRGQQVTLRCSSQSGHNTVSWYQQALGQGPQFIFQYYREEENGRGNFPPRFSGLQFPNYSSELNVNALELDDSALYLCASSPGTASNTGELFFGEGSRLTVL.

The chain employs TRBV7-9 and TRBJ1-6, with a weak D call TRBD1 (5 bases). Trimming left V 5 bases short and J 5 bases short, with 25 bases between. Germline CDR1 SEHNR, CDR2 FQNEAQ (reference sequence). The CDR3 length is 19 residues. The CDR3 sequence: CASSPPSRASLGDNSPLHF. The CDR3 nucleotides read TGTGCCAGCAGCCCACCTTCCAGGGCGAGCCTAGGAGATAATTCACCCCTCCACTTT.

The chain has TRBV4-1 and TRBJ1-2; 10 nucleotides align to TRBD1. Germline CDR1 MGHRA, CDR2 YSYEKL. The CDR3 extends over 15 amino acids. V was pared by 3 bases and J by 2 bases, with 3 bases of the junction left unmatched. The CDR3 protein is CASSHGQGGNYGYTF. In nucleotides, the CDR3 is TGCGCCAGCAGCCACGGACAGGGGGGAAACTATGGCTACACCTTC.

The CDR3 region has the DNA TGCGCCAGCACCACGAGCGGGAGGGCCCACAATGAGCAGTTCTTC. Amino acids: CASTTSGRAHNEQFF. The chain links TRBV10-2 to TRBJ2-1; 10 bases map to TRBD2. V gave up 7 bases and J gave up 5 bases; unmatched junction bases: 8. The CDR3 is 15 amino acids. Germline V gene data show CDR1 as WSHSY and CDR2 as SAAADI.

This clone appeared a few times. The chain recombines TRBV27 with TRBJ1-2; tentatively, D is TRBD1 (6 bases). The V gene's germline CDR1 is MNHEY and CDR2 SMNVEV (reference sequence). Trimming removed 0 bases at V and 3 bases at J, with 17 bases between. CDR3 size: 17 residues. The CDR3 loop reads CASSLSLPGVNYYGYTF. The CDR3 nucleotides read TGTGCCAGCAGTTTATCGTTGCCAGGGGTAAACTACTATGGCTACACCTTC.

CDR3 nucleotides: TGTGCCAGCAGTTACTCGAGGGCCGGCTACAATGAGCAGTTCTTC. Translation gives CASSYSRAGYNEQFF. The chain has TRBV6-5 and TRBJ2-1, with D possibly being TRBD2 (5 bases). V lost 0 bases and J 3 bases, leaving 9 bases between the germline ends. This CDR3 region has 15 residues. CDR1 and CDR2 from the germline V gene are MNHEY and SVGAGI.

V usage is TRBV6-1 and J usage is TRBJ1-5; D may be TRBD1 (6 bases). The V and J ends lost 2 bases and 5 bases respectively, with 10 bases between them. This CDR3 comprises 14 residues. Germline V gene sequence: CDR1 MNHNS, CDR2 SASEGT. In nucleotides, the CDR3 is TGTGCCAGCAGTGAAACAGGGATTTATCAGCCCCAGCATTTT. Its translation: CASSETGIYQPQHF.

In DNA, the CDR3 is TGTGCCAGTACCCGGGACGCAACCTATAATTCACCCCTCCACTTT. This translates into CASTRDATYNSPLHF. The rearrangement links TRBV19 to TRBJ1-6, with D perhaps TRBD1 (5 bases). The CDR3 length is 15 residues. From germline, CDR1 is LNHDA and CDR2 SQIVND (reference sequence). The ends were cut back, 7 bases at V and 2 bases at J, with 12 bases in the middle. Full variable domain (outside the CDR3, taken from reference TRBV19 and TRBJ1-6): DGGITQSPKYLFRKEGQNVTLSCEQNLNHDAMYWYRQDPGQGLRLIYYSQIVNDFQKGDIAEGYSVSREKKESFPLTVTSAQKNPTAFYLCASTRDATYNSPLHFGNGTRLTVT.

This clone has more than one count but fewer than ten. This sequence joins TRBV30 and TRBJ1-5; no clear D gene. Germline CDR1 and CDR2: GTSNPN and SVGIG (reference sequence). Trimming removed 2 bases from V and 8 bases from J, with 13 bases in between. There are 13 residues in the CDR3. Here the CDR3 DNA reads TGTGCCTGGAGTCACGGACCAAGAGAGCCCCAGCATTTT. This translates into CAWSHGPREPQHF. The variable domain in full, completed from reference TRBV30 and TRBJ1-5, reads SQTIHQWPATLVQPVGSPLSLECTVEGTSNPNLYWYRQAAGRGLQLLFYSVGIGQISSEVPQNLSASRPQDRQFILSSKKLLLSDSGFYLCAWSHGPREPQHFGDGTRLSIL.

The genes are TRBV13 and TRBJ2-7; TRBD2 might be the D (5 bases). The CDR3 contains 14 residues. V lost 8 bases and J 1 base, leaving 15 bases between the germline ends. Germline V gene data show CDR1 as PRHDT and CDR2 as FYEKMQ (reference sequence). CDR3 residues: CASGPGIRSYEQYF. DNA of the CDR3: TGTGCCAGCGGTCCGGGAATAAGGTCCTACGAGCAGTACTTC.

This chain uses TRBV5-1 with TRBJ2-2; 9 bases match TRBD2. CDR3 length: 16 amino acids. The ends lost 4 bases at V and 5 bases at J; junction bases unmatched: 9. Germline V CDR1 and CDR2: SGHRS, YFSETQ. Here the CDR3 DNA reads TGCGCCAGCAGCAACCTAGCGGGGTCCGCGACCGGGGAGCTGTTTTTT. It translates to CASSNLAGSATGELFF. The entire variable domain, with the rest obtained from reference TRBV5-1 and TRBJ2-2, is as follows: KAGVTQTPRYLIKTRGQQVTLSCSPISGHRSVSWYQQTPGQGLQFLFEYFSETQRNKGNFPGRFSGRQFSNSRSEMNVSTLELGDSALYLCASSNLAGSATGELFFGEGSRLTVL.